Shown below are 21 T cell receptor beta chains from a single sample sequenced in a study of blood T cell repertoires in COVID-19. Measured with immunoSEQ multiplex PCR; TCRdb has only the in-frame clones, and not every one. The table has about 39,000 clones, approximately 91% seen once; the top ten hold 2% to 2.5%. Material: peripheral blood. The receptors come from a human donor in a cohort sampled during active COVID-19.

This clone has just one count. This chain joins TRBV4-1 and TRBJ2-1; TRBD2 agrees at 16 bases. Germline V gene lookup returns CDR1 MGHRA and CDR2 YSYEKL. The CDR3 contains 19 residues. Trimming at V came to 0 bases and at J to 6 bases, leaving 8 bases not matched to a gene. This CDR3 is CASSQDQGLAGGLGNEQFF. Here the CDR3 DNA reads TGCGCCAGCAGCCAAGATCAGGGACTAGCGGGGGGGCTGGGCAATGAGCAGTTCTTC.

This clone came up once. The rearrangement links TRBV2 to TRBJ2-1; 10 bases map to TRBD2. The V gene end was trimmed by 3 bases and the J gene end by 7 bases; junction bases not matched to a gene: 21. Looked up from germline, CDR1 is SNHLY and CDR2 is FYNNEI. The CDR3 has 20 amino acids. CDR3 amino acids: CASSDSMGTYLAGAGNEQFF. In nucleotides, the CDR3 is TGTGCCAGCAGTGATTCAATGGGGACCTACCTAGCGGGGGCAGGTAATGAGCAGTTCTTC. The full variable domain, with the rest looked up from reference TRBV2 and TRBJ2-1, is EPEVTQTPSHQVTQMGQEVILRCVPISNHLYFYWYRQILGQKVEFLVSFYNNEISEKSEIFDDQFSVERPDGSNFTLKIRSTKLEDSAMYFCASSDSMGTYLAGAGNEQFFGPGTRLTVL.

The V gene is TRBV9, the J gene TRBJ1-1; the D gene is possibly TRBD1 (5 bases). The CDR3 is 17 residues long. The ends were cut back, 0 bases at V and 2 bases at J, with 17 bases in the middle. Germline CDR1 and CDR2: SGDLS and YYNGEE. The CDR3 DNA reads TGTGCCAGCAGCGTAGCAAACGGCGGGGCCCGAAACACTGAAGCTTTCTTT. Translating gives CASSVANGGARNTEAFF.

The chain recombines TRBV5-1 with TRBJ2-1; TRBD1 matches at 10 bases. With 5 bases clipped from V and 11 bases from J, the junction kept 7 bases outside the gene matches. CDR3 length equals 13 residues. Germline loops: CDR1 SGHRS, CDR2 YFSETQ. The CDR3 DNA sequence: TGCGCCAGCAGTCCAGGGACAGGGGAACAGCAGTTCTTC. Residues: CASSPGTGEQQFF.

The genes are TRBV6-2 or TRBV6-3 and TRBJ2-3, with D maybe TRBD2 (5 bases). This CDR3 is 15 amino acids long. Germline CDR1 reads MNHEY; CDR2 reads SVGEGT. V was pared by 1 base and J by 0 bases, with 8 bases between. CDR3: CASSYWTGSTDTQYF. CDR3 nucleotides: TGTGCCAGCAGTTACTGGACGGGGAGCACAGATACGCAGTATTTT.

The CDR3 sequence is CANPPVLFGAEQYF. CDR3 in DNA: TGTGCCAACCCACCAGTGTTGTTTGGGGCCGAGCAGTACTTC. The rearrangement links TRBV24-1 to TRBJ2-7, with a weak D call TRBD1 (5 bases). The germline V gene has CDR1 KGHDR and CDR2 SFDVKD. The CDR3 covers 14 residues. V lost 11 bases and J 6 bases, leaving 22 bases between the germline ends.

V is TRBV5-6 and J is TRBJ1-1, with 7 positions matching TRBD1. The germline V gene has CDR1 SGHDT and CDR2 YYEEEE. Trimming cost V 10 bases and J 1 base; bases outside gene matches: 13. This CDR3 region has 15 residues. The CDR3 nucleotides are TGTGCCCCCCGAGGGGGCCCCAGAAAGAACACTGAAGCTTTCTTT. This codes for CAPRGGPRKNTEAFF. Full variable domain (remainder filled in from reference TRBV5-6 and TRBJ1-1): DAGVTQSPTHLIKTRGQQVTLRCSPKSGHDTVSWYQQALGQGPQFIFQYYEEEERQRGNFPDRFSGHQFPNYSSELNVNALLLGDSALYLCAPRGGPRKNTEAFFGQGTRLTVV.

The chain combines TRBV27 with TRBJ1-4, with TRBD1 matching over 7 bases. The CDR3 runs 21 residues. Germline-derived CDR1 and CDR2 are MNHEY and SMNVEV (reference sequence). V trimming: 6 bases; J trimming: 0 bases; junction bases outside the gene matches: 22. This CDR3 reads CASSQPITTRTGLATNEKLFF. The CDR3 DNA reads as TGTGCCAGCAGCCAACCGATAACTACGCGGACAGGACTTGCAACTAATGAAAAACTGTTTTTT.

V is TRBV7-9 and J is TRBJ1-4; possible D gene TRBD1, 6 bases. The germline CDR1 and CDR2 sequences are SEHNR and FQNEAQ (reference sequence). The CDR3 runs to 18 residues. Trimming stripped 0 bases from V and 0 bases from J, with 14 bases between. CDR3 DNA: TGTGCCAGCAGCTTAGCTTCCAAAGGGGGAGCAACTAATGAAAAACTGTTTTTT. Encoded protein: CASSLASKGGATNEKLFF.

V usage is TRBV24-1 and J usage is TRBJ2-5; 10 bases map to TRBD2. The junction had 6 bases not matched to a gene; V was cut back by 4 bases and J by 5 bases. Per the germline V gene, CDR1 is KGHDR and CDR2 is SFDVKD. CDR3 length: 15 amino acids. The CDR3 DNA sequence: TGTGCCACCAGTGAACAAGCGGGGGGGAGTGAGACCCAGTACTTC. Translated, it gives CATSEQAGGSETQYF.

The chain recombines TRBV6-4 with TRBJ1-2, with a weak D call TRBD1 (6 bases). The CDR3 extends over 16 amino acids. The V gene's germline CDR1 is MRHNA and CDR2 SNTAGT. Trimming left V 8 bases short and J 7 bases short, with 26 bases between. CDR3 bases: TGTGCCAGCTACCAGGTCCCAAACAGGGCCTCCGGTGGCTACACCTTC. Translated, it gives CASYQVPNRASGGYTF.

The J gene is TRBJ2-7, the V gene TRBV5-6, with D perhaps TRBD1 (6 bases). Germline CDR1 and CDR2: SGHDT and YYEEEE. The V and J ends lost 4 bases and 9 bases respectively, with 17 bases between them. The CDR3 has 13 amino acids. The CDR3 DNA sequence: TGTGCCAGCAGCCCCCGGACAGCGATCGGGCAGTACTTC. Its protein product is CASSPRTAIGQYF.

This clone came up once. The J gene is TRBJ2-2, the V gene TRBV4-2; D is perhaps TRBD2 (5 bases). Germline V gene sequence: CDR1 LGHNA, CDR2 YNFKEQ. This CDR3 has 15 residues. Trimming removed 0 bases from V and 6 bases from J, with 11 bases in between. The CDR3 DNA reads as TGTGCCAGCAGCCAAGAGCCCGCGGGTGCCGGGGAGCTGTTTTTT. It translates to CASSQEPAGAGELFF.

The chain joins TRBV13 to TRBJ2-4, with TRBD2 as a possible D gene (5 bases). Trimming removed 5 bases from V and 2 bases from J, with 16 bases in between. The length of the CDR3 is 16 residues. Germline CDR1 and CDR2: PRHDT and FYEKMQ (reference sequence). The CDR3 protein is CASSLGRFVTKNIQYF. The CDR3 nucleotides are TGTGCCAGCAGCCTGGGGAGATTTGTGACCAAAAACATTCAGTACTTC.

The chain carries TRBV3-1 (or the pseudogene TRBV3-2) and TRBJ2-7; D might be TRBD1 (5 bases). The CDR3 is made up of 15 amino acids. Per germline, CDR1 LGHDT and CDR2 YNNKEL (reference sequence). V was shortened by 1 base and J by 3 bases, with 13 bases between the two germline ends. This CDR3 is CASSQGRTWNYEQYF. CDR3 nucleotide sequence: TGTGCCAGCAGCCAAGGCCGGACATGGAACTACGAGCAGTACTTC.

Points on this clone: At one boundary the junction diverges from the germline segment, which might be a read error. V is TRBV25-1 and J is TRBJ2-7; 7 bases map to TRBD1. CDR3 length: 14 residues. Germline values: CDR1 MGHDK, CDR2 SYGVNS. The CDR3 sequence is CASGEPGTVYEQYF. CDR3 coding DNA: TGTGCCAGCGGTGAACCCGGGACAGTTTACGAGCAGTACTTC.

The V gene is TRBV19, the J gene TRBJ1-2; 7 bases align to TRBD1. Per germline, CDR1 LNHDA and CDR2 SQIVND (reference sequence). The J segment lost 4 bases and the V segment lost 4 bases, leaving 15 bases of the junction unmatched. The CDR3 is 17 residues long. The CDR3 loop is CASSSYTGTARLYGYTF. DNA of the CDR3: TGTGCCAGTAGTAGCTATACCGGGACAGCTCGTCTCTATGGCTACACCTTC.

The CDR3 region has the DNA TGTGCCAGCAGCCGATTTGGGACCTCAGGGGGTTCACCCCTCCACTTT. It encodes CASSRFGTSGGSPLHF. The V gene is TRBV13, the J gene TRBJ1-6; 7 positions agree with TRBD1. V dropped 5 bases and J dropped 9; count of bases not matched to a gene: 13. Germline V gene data show CDR1 as PRHDT and CDR2 as FYEKMQ (reference sequence). The CDR3 totals 16 residues.

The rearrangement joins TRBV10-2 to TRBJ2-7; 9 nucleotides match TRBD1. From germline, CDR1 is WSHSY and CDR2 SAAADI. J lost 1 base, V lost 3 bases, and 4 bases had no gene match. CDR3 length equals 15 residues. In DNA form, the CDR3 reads TGCGCCAGCAGTGACAGGGACAGGGCATCCTACGAGCAGTACTTC. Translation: CASSDRDRASYEQYF.

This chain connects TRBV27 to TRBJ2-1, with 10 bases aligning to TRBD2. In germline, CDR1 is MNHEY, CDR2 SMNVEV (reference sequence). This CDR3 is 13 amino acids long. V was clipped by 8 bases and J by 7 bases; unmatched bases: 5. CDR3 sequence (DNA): TGTGCCAGCGGGGGACTAGCGTTGAATGAGCAGTTCTTC. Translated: CASGGLALNEQFF.

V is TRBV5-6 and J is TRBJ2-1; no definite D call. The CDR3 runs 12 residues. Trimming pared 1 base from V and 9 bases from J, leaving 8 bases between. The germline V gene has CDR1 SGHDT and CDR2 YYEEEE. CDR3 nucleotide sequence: TGTGCCAGCAGCTTGACTTATGGTGAGCAGTTCTTC. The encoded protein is CASSLTYGEQFF.